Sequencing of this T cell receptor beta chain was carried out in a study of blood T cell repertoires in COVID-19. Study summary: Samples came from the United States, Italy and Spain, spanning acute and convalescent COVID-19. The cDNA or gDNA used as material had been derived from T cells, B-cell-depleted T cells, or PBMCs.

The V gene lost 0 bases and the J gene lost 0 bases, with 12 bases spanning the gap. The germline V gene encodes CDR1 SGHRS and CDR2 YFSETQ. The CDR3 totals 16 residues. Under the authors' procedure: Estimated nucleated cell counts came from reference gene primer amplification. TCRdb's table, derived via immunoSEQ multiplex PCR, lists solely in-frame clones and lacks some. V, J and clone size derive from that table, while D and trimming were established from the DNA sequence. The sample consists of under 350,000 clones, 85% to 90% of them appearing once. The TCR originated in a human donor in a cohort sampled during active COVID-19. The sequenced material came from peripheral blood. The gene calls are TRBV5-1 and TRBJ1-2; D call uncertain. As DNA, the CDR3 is TGCGCCAGCAGCTTGGATCCAGGAAGAGCTAACTATGGCTACACCTTC. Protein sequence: CASSLDPGRANYGYTF.